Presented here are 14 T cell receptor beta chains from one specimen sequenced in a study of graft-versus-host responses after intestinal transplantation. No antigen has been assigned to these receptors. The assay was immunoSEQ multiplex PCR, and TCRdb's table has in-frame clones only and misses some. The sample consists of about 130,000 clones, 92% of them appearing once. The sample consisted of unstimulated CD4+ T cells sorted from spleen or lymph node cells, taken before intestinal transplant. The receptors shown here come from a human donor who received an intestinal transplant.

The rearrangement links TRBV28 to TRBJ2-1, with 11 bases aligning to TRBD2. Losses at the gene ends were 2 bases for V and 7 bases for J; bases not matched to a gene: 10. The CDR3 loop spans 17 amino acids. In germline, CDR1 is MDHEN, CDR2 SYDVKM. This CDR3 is CASSLPGTSGGGNEQFF. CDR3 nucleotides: TGTGCCAGCAGTTTACCTGGGACTAGCGGAGGCGGGAATGAGCAGTTCTTC.

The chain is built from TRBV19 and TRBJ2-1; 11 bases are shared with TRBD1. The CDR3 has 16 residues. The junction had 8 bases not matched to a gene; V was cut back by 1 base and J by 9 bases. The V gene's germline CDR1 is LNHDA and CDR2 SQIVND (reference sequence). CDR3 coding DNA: TGTGCCAGTAGTATAGGGACAGGGGGCGTTTTTGGTGAGCAGTTCTTC. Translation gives CASSIGTGGVFGEQFF.

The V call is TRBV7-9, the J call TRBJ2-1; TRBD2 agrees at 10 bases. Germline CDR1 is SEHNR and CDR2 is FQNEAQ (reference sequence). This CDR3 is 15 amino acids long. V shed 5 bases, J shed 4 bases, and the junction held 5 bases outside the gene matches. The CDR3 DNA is TGTGCCAGCAGCCCTAGCGGGAGTTGGTACAATGAGCAGTTCTTC. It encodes CASSPSGSWYNEQFF.

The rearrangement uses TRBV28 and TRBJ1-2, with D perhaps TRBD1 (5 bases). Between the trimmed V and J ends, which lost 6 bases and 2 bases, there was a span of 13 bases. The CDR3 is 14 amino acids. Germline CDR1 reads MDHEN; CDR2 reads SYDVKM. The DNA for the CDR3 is TGTGCCAGCAGCACGGGGGGGAAGAACTATGGCTACACCTTC. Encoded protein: CASSTGGKNYGYTF.

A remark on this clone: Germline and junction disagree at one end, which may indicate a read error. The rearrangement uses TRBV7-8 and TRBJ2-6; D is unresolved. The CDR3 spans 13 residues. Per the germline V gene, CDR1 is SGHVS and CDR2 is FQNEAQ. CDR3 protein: CPSRISGANVLTF. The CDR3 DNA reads TGTCCCAGCAGAATCTCTGGGGCCAACGTCCTGACTTTC.

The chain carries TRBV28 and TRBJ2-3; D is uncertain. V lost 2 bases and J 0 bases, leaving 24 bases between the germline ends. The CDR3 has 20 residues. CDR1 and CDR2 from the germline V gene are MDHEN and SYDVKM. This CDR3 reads CASSLVLGGYPDASTDTQYF. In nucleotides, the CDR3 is TGTGCCAGCAGTTTAGTTTTGGGCGGTTACCCGGATGCTAGCACAGATACGCAGTATTTT.

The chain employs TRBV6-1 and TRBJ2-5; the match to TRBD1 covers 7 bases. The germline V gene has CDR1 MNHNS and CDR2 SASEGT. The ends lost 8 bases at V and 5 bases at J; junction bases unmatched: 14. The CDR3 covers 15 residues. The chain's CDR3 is CASPPVKGAWETQYF. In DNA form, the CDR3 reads TGTGCCAGCCCCCCTGTAAAGGGGGCGTGGGAGACCCAGTACTTC.

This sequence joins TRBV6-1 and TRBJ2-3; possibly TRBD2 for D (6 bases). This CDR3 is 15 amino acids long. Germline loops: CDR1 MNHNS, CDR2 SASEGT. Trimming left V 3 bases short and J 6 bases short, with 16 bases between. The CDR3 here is CASSELSGPRDTQYF. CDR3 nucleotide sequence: TGTGCCAGCAGTGAGCTTAGCGGTCCGCGGGATACGCAGTATTTT.

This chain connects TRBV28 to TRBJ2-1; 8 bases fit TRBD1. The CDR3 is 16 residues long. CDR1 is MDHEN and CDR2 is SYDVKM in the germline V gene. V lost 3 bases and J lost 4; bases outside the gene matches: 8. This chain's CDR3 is CASSFYRTGLYNEQFF. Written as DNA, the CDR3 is TGTGCCAGCAGTTTTTACAGGACAGGGCTATACAATGAGCAGTTCTTC. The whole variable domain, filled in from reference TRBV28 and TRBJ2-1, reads DVKVTQSSRYLVKRTGEKVFLECVQDMDHENMFWYRQDPGLGLRLIYFSYDVKMKEKGDIPEGYSVSREKKERFSLILESASTNQTSMYLCASSFYRTGLYNEQFFGPGTRLTVL.

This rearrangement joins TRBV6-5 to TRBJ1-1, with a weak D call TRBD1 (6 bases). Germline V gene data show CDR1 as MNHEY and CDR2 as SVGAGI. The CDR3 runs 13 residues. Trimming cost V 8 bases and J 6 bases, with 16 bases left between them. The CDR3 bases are TGTGCCAGCGTTAAAGGGGGTGTTCCTGAAGCTTTCTTT. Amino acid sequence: CASVKGGVPEAFF.

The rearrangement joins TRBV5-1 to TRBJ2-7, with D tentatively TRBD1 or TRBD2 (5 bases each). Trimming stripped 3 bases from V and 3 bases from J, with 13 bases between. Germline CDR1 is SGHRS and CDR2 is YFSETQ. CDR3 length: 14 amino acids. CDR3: CASSSYGTIYEQYF. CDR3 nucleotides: TGCGCCAGCAGCTCCTACGGGACCATCTACGAGCAGTACTTC.

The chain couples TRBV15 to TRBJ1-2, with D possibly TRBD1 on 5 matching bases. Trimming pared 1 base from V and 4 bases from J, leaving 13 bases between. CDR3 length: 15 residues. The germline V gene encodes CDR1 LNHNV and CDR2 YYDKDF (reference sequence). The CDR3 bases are TGTGCCACCAGCAGAGGACCCCCGGGGACCTATGGCTACACCTTC. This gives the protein CATSRGPPGTYGYTF. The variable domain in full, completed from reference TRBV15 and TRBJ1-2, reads DAMVIQNPRYQVTQFGKPVTLSCSQTLNHNVMYWYQQKSSQAPKLLFHYYDKDFNNEADTPDNFQSRRPNTSFCFLDIRSPGLGDTAMYLCATSRGPPGTYGYTFGSGTRLTVV.

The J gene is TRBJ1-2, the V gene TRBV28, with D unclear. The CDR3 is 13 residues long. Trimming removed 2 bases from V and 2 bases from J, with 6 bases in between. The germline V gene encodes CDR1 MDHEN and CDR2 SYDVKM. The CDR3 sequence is CASSLGRNYGYTF. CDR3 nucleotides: TGTGCCAGCAGTTTAGGCAGAAACTATGGCTACACCTTC.

The CDR3 reads CASSFTSGGFYEQYF. CDR3 DNA: TGTGCCAGCAGCTTTACTAGCGGGGGATTCTACGAGCAGTACTTC. The rearrangement uses TRBV7-2 and TRBJ2-7, with 11 bases lining up with TRBD2. Germline lookup yields CDR1 SGHTA and CDR2 FQGNSA. The CDR3 runs 15 residues. Trimming took 3 bases from V and 3 from J; bases not matched to a gene: 4.